This TCR beta chain was documented in a study of beta chain features in type 1 diabetes. Germline CDR1 is SGHRS and CDR2 is YFSETQ. Trimming left V 2 bases short and J 4 bases short, with 13 bases between. The CDR3 sequence is 14 residues long. Study outcomes and limitations: Patients with type 1 diabetes carried fewer insertions and had more deletions at their VDJ junctions. There was a moderate but significant shortening of TCRB CDR3s in all four CD4+ subsets of Type 1 diabetes patients.

What was sequenced were expressed TCRB transcripts, since all of the isolated RNA had been reverse transcribed. The table came from immunoSEQ multiplex PCR; TCRdb's copy has only in-frame clones and leaves some out. The table shows about 150,000 clones, with over 6% occurring only once. About this clone: Its antigen is not identified.

V and J are TRBV5-1 and TRBJ2-7; D is undetermined. The sequence derives from a man aged 18-30 years with type 1 diabetes. Material for sequencing was central memory CD4+ T cells from blood. The CDR3 region is CASSFSTPIYEQYF. The CDR3 coding sequence is TGCGCCAGCAGCTTCTCGACACCAATTTACGAGCAGTACTTC.